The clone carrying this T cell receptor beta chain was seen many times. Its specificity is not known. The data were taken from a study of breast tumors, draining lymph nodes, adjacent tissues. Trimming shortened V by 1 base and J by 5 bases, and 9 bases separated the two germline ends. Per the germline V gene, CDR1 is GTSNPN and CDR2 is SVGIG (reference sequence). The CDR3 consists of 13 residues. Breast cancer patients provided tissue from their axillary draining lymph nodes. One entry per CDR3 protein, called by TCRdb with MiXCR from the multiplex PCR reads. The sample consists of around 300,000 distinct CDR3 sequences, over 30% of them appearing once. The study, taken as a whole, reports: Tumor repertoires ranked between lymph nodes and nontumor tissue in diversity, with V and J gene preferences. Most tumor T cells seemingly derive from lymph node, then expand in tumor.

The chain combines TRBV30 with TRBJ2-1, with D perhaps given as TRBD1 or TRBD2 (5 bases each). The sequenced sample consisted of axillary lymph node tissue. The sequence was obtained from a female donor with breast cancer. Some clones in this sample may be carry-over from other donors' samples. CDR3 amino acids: CAWSGGENNEQFF. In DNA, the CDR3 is TGTGCCTGGAGTGGAGGGGAGAACAATGAGCAGTTCTTC. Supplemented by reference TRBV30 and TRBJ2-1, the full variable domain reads SQTIHQWPATLVQPVGSPLSLECTVEGTSNPNLYWYRQAAGRGLQLLFYSVGIGQISSEVPQNLSASRPQDRQFILSSKKLLLSDSGFYLCAWSGGENNEQFFGPGTRLTVL.